Sequencing of this T cell receptor beta chain was carried out in a study of T cell responses to AZD1222 COVID-19 vaccine. The CDR3 sequence is 12 residues long. V lost 7 bases to trimming and J lost 7 bases, with 13 bases between them. CDR1 is MGHDK, CDR2 SYGVNS, per germline. This table comes from immunoSEQ multiplex PCR, and its TCRdb copy is limited to in-frame clones, with some not included. The table records fewer than 150,000 clones, 87% of them present only once. The chain couples TRBV25-1 to TRBJ1-2; possibly TRBD1 for D (5 bases). Sequencing used peripheral blood, obtained on day 0 of AZD1222 vaccination. The clonotype was recovered from an adult in good health. In DNA, the CDR3 is TGTGCCAGCATGGAGGGGTTGATTGGCTACACCTTC. This codes for CASMEGLIGYTF.